This T cell receptor (beta chain) was profiled in a study of metastatic and nonmetastatic thyroid tumors (TCRdb year 2020). With regard to the full study: For patients with malignant and with benign thyroid disease, the researchers compared repertoires between peripheral blood samples and tumor or nodule tissue samples. The paper's findings and limits, for the study overall: In both blood and tumor samples, malignant tumors were reported to have significantly higher TCR beta diversity than benign nodules.

No patient had received any treatment before thyroid surgery. The study retrospectively analysed patient clinical samples collected from about 2012 to 2018 using T-cell receptor beta sequencing. Receptors were amplified or captured by PCR. These reads were obtained on an Illumina HiSeq 4000. High-throughput sequencing was used to profile the CDR3 region of the TCR beta-chain in every patient. Turning to the authors' computational methods: Drawing on CDR3 differences between clinicopathological groups, the researchers built a classifier meant to tell apart patients with distant-metastatic papillary thyroid cancer. The Shannon index was used to assess repertoire diversity, and the Morisita-Horn index was used to assess tumor-blood repertoire similarity. Through fastp at Q25 and MiXCR, TCRdb rebuilt clones from the public reads, retaining in-frame beta chains. The V and J calls reflect TCRdb's pipeline rather than the authors' work. The sample table records about 27,000 clones; over 12% of these occur just once. The ten largest clonotypes hold 15% to 18% of the sample.

This clone was observed at least ten times. No antigen is known for it. Base qualities are not at hand, and no much larger clone is one base apart. V is clipped by 4 bases and J by 3 bases, and the sequence between their germline boundaries is 11 bases long. Spanning cysteine to phenylalanine, the CDR3 consists of 13 amino acids. This entry keeps only the CDR3 DNA: 39 bases, framed from base 1. From the germline V gene, CDR1 is SGHRS and CDR2 is YFSETQ. This chain joins TRBV5-1 to TRBJ2-7, with the D gene tentatively TRBD1 or TRBD2, based on 5 matching bases in each. The TCR sequence derives from a male donor with papillary thyroid cancer or a benign thyroid nodule (not recorded which). Some clones in this sample may be carry-over from other donors' samples. Sequenced: blood. The DNA sequence is given as TGCGCCAGCAGCGTGGGACCGAGCTACGAGCAGTACTTC. Its translation reads: CASSVGPSYEQYF.